The clone carrying this T cell receptor (beta chain) was found many times. What it binds is not known. The data belong to a study of CD8+CD57+ T cells in acquired aplastic anemia. Across the whole study: DNA from sorted CD4+ and CD8+ cells averaged about 3.2 ug.

Genomic DNA provided the template from which TCR beta VDJ and CDR3 profiles were obtained. TCRdb re-analysed the reads in MiXCR, keeping a single row per CDR3 protein. The repertoire holds 250,000 to 350,000 distinct CDR3 sequences, with 45% to 70% as singletons. From germline, CDR1 is SGDLS and CDR2 YYNGEE. This CDR3 is 11 amino acids long. Trimming removed 2 bases at V and 4 bases at J, with 2 bases between. Broader study findings: It was found that roughly 31 CD8+ CDR3 sequences were shared between patients and controls. No significant difference in CD8+ Simpson's diversity was found between patients and controls.

V usage is TRBV9 and J usage is TRBJ2-3, with unresolved D. This clonotype originated in a human donor with severe aplastic anemia or a healthy control (not recorded which). The sequencing sample was made of sorted CD4+, CD8+, or CD8+CD57+ T cells (not recorded which) from PBMCs. The CDR3 nucleotides are TGTGCCAGCAGCGTGGCAGATACGCAGTATTTT. Translating it yields CASSVADTQYF.